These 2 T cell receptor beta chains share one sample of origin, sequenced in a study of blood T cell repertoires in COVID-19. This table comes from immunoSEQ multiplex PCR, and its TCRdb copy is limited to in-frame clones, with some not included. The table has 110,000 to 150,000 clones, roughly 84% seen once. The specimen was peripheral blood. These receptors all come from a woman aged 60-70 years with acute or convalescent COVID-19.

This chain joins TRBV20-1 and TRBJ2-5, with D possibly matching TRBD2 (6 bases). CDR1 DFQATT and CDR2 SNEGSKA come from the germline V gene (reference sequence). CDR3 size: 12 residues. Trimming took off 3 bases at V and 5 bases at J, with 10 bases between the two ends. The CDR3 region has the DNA TGCAGTGCTAGTCCGGGAGAGGAGACCCAGTACTTC. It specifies CSASPGEETQYF.

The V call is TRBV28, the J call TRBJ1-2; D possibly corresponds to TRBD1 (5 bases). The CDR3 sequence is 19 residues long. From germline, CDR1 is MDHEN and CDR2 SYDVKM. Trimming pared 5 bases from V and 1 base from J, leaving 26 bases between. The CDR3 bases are TGTGCCAGCAGTCCGGAGCACCCGTGGCGGGGCGGAGTTAACTATGGCTACACCTTC. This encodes CASSPEHPWRGGVNYGYTF.